Sequencing of this TCR beta chain was carried out in a study of cytomegalovirus exposure and HLA in healthy donors. Study information: The 110 or so validation repertoires used the same platform as the roughly 670 first-cohort repertoires, a later analysis reported.

CDR1 and CDR2 (germline): ENHRY, SYGVKD. This CDR3 comprises 11 residues. Trimming removed 10 bases at V and 5 bases at J, with 9 bases between. Study-level points and caveats: Diagnosis of cytomegalovirus status made by the classifier reportedly showed high specificity and sensitivity. TCR clusters originating in the first cohort tended to co-occur in the 120 validation repertoires, according to a later analysis.

Separate from the approximately 670-subject first cohort, the 120-subject validation cohort was the one that the donors belonged to. Clones were read by immunoSEQ multiplex PCR, and TCRdb kept only the in-frame ones, dropping some. The sample consists of some 170,000 clones, around 86% of them appearing once. This clone was seen a single time. Its antigen is unknown. This sequence was found in a young man in good health and CMV-seropositive. The V gene is TRBV10-3, the J gene TRBJ2-1, with TRBD1 as a possible D gene (6 bases). The sample consisted of PBMCs. The CDR3, as DNA: TGTGCCACGGGACAACACAATGAGCAGTTCTTC. Its protein is CATGQHNEQFF.